These 20 T cell receptor beta chains came from one sample sequenced in a study of T cell responses to AZD1222 COVID-19 vaccine. This table comes from immunoSEQ multiplex PCR, and its TCRdb copy is limited to in-frame clones, with some not included. In the table there are just over 150,000 clones, 88% of which are singletons. Source: peripheral blood, taken after recovery from COVID-19. The source is an adult who had recovered from COVID-19.

The chain links TRBV5-1 to TRBJ1-4; the D gene is possibly TRBD1 (5 bases). This CDR3 has 15 residues. V lost 3 bases and J 3 bases, leaving 12 bases between the germline ends. Per the germline V gene, CDR1 is SGHRS and CDR2 is YFSETQ. The CDR3 bases are TGCGCCAGCAGCTCCGACAGTACCTCTAATGAAAAACTGTTTTTT. Its protein product is CASSSDSTSNEKLFF.

The chain combines TRBV19 with TRBJ1-1; D possibly corresponds to TRBD1 (5 bases). The length of the CDR3 is 12 residues. Trimming took off 7 bases at V and 5 bases at J, with 11 bases between the two ends. Germline CDR1 LNHDA, CDR2 SQIVND (reference sequence). CDR3: CASIGAGTEAFF. The CDR3 DNA reads as TGTGCCAGTATAGGGGCGGGGACTGAAGCTTTCTTT.

V usage is TRBV7-2 and J usage is TRBJ2-3; D perhaps matches TRBD2 (7 bases). The germline V gene encodes CDR1 SGHTA and CDR2 FQGNSA. Trimming cost V 4 bases and J 8 bases, with 16 bases left between them. The CDR3 loop spans 14 amino acids. The CDR3 DNA reads TGTGCCAGCAGCTCGGGGGGCGTCCAGGCTACGCAGTATTTT. Amino acids: CASSSGGVQATQYF.

The rearrangement links TRBV4-2 to TRBJ2-5; 9 bases are shared with TRBD2. In germline, CDR1 is LGHNA, CDR2 YNFKEQ. The CDR3 runs 14 residues. The junction had 1 base not matched to a gene; V was cut back by 4 bases and J by 1 base. Here the CDR3 reads CASSRGGVQETQYF. CDR3 DNA sequence: TGTGCCAGCAGCCGCGGGGGGGTCCAAGAGACCCAGTACTTC.

This rearrangement joins TRBV5-1 to TRBJ2-5; tentatively, D is TRBD1 (6 bases). CDR3 length equals 15 residues. Germline assignment: CDR1 SGHRS and CDR2 YFSETQ. V lost 2 bases and J 4 bases, leaving 15 bases between the germline ends. CDR3 bases: TGCGCCAGCAGCTTAGAGCAGGGGCACGGAGAGACCCAGTACTTC. Translating gives CASSLEQGHGETQYF.

There are a few counts of this clone. The chain recombines TRBV11-2 with TRBJ1-1; D not certain. Deletions cut 1 base from V and 10 bases from J, with 16 bases between. This CDR3 contains 14 residues. Germline loops: CDR1 SGHAT, CDR2 FQNNGV. DNA for the CDR3: TGTGCCAGCAGCTTAGGGGTCGGTGCATTGCCAGCTTTCTTT. It codes for CASSLGVGALPAFF.

This rearrangement joins TRBV3-1 (or the pseudogene TRBV3-2) to TRBJ1-2, with TRBD1 matching over 7 bases. The ends lost 5 bases at V and 6 bases at J; junction bases unmatched: 6. CDR3 length equals 13 residues. Germline values: CDR1 LGHDT, CDR2 YNNKEL (reference sequence). The CDR3 DNA reads TGTGCCAGCAGCAGACAGGGTAGGGATGGCTACACCTTC. Translation gives CASSRQGRDGYTF.

Details on this clone: The junction shows a germline mismatch at one end, possibly a read error. The chain carries TRBV7-9 and TRBJ1-2; 7 nucleotides agree with TRBD1. This CDR3 comprises 11 residues. The germline V gene encodes CDR1 SEHNR and CDR2 FQNEAQ (reference sequence). The CDR3 sequence: CASSRSGTDHF. CDR3 in DNA: TGTGCCAGCAGCCGCTCCGGGACAGATCACTTC. The full variable domain, its missing parts supplied by reference TRBV7-9 and TRBJ1-2, is DTGVSQNPRHKITKRGQNVTFRCDPISEHNRLYWYRQTLGQGPEFLTYFQNEAQLEKSRLLSDRFSAERPKGSFSTLEIQRTEQGDSAMYLCASSRSGTDHFGSGTRLTVV.

CDR3 bases: TGTGCCAGTAGTATAGAGGGGACAGAAGGCGGCTACACCTTC. As protein: CASSIEGTEGGYTF. V is TRBV19 and J is TRBJ1-2, with 7 bases fitting TRBD1. After removal of 0 bases from V and 8 bases from J, the junction contained 6 bases not matched to a gene. Germline CDR1 LNHDA, CDR2 SQIVND (reference sequence). CDR3 length equals 14 residues.

This clone was counted once. V is TRBV7-9 and J is TRBJ1-1; D is uncertain. Germline CDR1 and CDR2: SEHNR and FQNEAQ (reference sequence). Trimming shortened V by 2 bases and J by 3 bases, and 7 bases separated the two germline ends. The CDR3 is made up of 13 amino acids. The CDR3 here is CASSLQTDTEAFF. In DNA, the CDR3 is TGTGCCAGCAGCTTACAAACGGACACTGAAGCTTTCTTT.

This chain connects TRBV15 to TRBJ2-7, with TRBD1 identical over 9 bases. Germline loops: CDR1 LNHNV, CDR2 YYDKDF (reference sequence). The CDR3 has 15 amino acids. With V trimmed by 1 base and J by 3 bases, 4 bases remained unmatched. The CDR3 DNA sequence: TGTGCCACCAGCAGAGGGGGGACAGGGAACTACGAGCAGTACTTC. The encoded protein is CATSRGGTGNYEQYF. The full variable domain, completed using reference TRBV15 and TRBJ2-7, is DAMVIQNPRYQVTQFGKPVTLSCSQTLNHNVMYWYQQKSSQAPKLLFHYYDKDFNNEADTPDNFQSRRPNTSFCFLDIRSPGLGDTAMYLCATSRGGTGNYEQYFGPGTRLTVT.

The genes are TRBV5-1 and TRBJ2-3, with 9 bases that match TRBD2. Germline trimming cut 4 bases from V and 3 bases from J; bases unmatched to any gene: 9. The CDR3 is 16 amino acids. The germline gives CDR1 SGHRS, CDR2 YFSETQ. CDR3 loop: CASSPRRGGKTDTQYF. The CDR3 DNA sequence: TGCGCCAGCAGCCCGAGGCGGGGGGGAAAGACAGATACGCAGTATTTT.

This chain joins TRBV2 and TRBJ1-3; the D is unclear. The germline CDR1 and CDR2 sequences are SNHLY and FYNNEI. V was shortened by 6 bases and J by 8 bases, with 11 bases between the two germline ends. This CDR3 is 12 amino acids long. In DNA, the CDR3 is TGTGCCAGCAGCGGCCGCTTTTACACCATATATTTT. This encodes CASSGRFYTIYF. Filled out from reference TRBV2 and TRBJ1-3, the complete variable domain reads EPEVTQTPSHQVTQMGQEVILRCVPISNHLYFYWYRQILGQKVEFLVSFYNNEISEKSEIFDDQFSVERPDGSNFTLKIRSTKLEDSAMYFCASSGRFYTIYFGEGSWLTVV.

In this sample, this clone turned up once. The J gene is TRBJ2-7, the V gene TRBV9, with D tentatively TRBD2 (7 bases). Trimming pared 4 bases from V and 7 bases from J, leaving 18 bases between. Germline V CDR1 and CDR2: SGDLS, YYNGEE. The CDR3 is 14 residues long. CDR3 amino acids: CASSPWGGAEEQYF. For the CDR3, the DNA is TGTGCCAGCAGCCCGTGGGGGGGGGCGGAAGAGCAGTACTTC.

This chain links TRBV19 with TRBJ1-1; 10 nucleotides line up with TRBD1. In germline, CDR1 is LNHDA, CDR2 SQIVND (reference sequence). The CDR3 is 14 residues long. The junction had 5 bases not matched to a gene; V was cut back by 10 bases and J by 0 bases. CDR3 loop: CAIRDRGMNTEAFF. CDR3 coding DNA: TGTGCCATCCGGGACAGGGGCATGAACACTGAAGCTTTCTTT.

In DNA, the CDR3 is TGTGCCAGCAGCCCCGACTTAACAGGAGTTGGGACTGAAGCTTTCTTT. It translates to CASSPDLTGVGTEAFF. This chain uses TRBV5-6 with TRBJ1-1, with a possible D match to TRBD1 (5 bases). The CDR3 extends over 16 amino acids. V was pared by 4 bases and J by 5 bases, with 21 bases between. Per the germline V gene, CDR1 is SGHDT and CDR2 is YYEEEE.

The chain joins TRBV7-6 to TRBJ2-2; 12 positions match TRBD1. Trimming at V came to 6 bases and at J to 5 bases, leaving 10 bases not matched to a gene. The germline V gene has CDR1 SGHVS and CDR2 FNYEAQ. This CDR3 contains 17 residues. Written as DNA, the CDR3 is TGTGCCAGCAGTTCATCACCGGGACAGGGGGCTACCGGGGAGCTGTTTTTT. Protein: CASSSSPGQGATGELFF.

In its sample, this clone was seen once. V and J are TRBV9 and TRBJ2-3; D gene uncertain. V lost 0 bases and J lost 2, with 7 bases in between. Germline CDR1 SGDLS, CDR2 YYNGEE. The length of the CDR3 is 14 residues. The CDR3 region is CASSVVPDTDTQYF. For the CDR3, the DNA is TGTGCCAGCAGCGTAGTTCCAGACACAGATACGCAGTATTTT. Filled out from reference TRBV9 and TRBJ2-3, the complete variable domain reads DSGVTQTPKHLITATGQRVTLRCSPRSGDLSVYWYQQSLDQGLQFLIQYYNGEERAKGNILERFSAQQFPDLHSELNLSSLELGDSALYFCASSVVPDTDTQYFGPGTRLTVL.

Only one count was recorded for this clone. The gene calls are TRBV11-2 and TRBJ1-1; possible D gene TRBD1, 5 bases. Trimming left V 2 bases short and J 3 bases short, with 7 bases between. The CDR3 is 13 residues long. CDR1 SGHAT and CDR2 FQNNGV come from the germline V gene. The CDR3 is CASSLWGYTEAFF. The CDR3 nucleotides read TGTGCCAGCAGCTTATGGGGGTACACTGAAGCTTTCTTT.

The chain is built from TRBV18 and TRBJ2-1; 11 bases match TRBD1. Germline V gene sequence: CDR1 KGHSH, CDR2 LQKENI. The CDR3 loop spans 14 amino acids. With V trimmed by 4 bases and J by 6 bases, 2 bases remained unmatched. The CDR3 bases are TGTGCCAGCTCACTTGGGACAGGGGGCAATGAGCAGTTCTTC. It codes for CASSLGTGGNEQFF. The whole variable domain, filled in from reference TRBV18 and TRBJ2-1, reads NAGVMQNPRHLVRRRGQEARLRCSPMKGHSHVYWYRQLPEEGLKFMVYLQKENIIDESGMPKERFSAEFPKEGPSILRIQQVVRGDSAAYFCASSLGTGGNEQFFGPGTRLTVL.